This TCR beta chain emerged from a study of T cell clonality in common variable immunodeficiency. Produced via immunoSEQ multiplex PCR; TCRdb's table is partial and in-frame only. There are tens of thousands of clones in the sample, none observed a single time. The junction had 8 bases not matched to a gene; V was cut back by 3 bases and J by 1 base. CDR1 DFQATT and CDR2 SNEGSKA come from the germline V gene (reference sequence). The CDR3 length is 15 residues. In its sample, this clone was seen many times. The read halts 3 residues ahead of the CDR3 end, with the missing end drawn from the germline J gene.

The TCR was taken from a person aged 18 to 75 in good health. The chain couples TRBV20-1 to TRBJ2-7; TRBD2 matches 8 bases. The sample consisted of peripheral blood mononuclear cells. The CDR3 DNA, read in part, is TGCAGTGCTAGCTTTTCGGGGGGGTCTTCCTACGAG. It codes for CSASFSGGSSYE. The CDR3 reads in full as CSASFSGGSSYEQYF.